A selection of T cell receptor beta chains follows, all from one sample in a study of OX40 agonist ivuxolimab in advanced cancers. TCRdb's table, derived via immunoSEQ multiplex PCR, lists solely in-frame clones and lacks some. The top ten hold around 0.78% of the sample, which has over 55,000 clones, roughly 84% seen once. Sequences were derived from CD4+ or CD8+ T cells sorted from blood, sampled in a trial of the OX40 agonist ivuxolimab. The source is an adult with an advanced solid tumor such as melanoma, head and neck, liver or kidney cancer. Each CDR3 is given with its conserved first and last residue. The D gene is left open where the match is weak. The size entry is marked missing in some rows and otherwise reads once, few, many or a size class.

clone size,V gene,D gene,J gene,CDR3 DNA,CDR3 protein
NA,TRBV28,TRBD2,TRBJ2-2,TGTGCCAGCAGGGCGGGGGGGCTTGCCGGGGAGCTGTTTTTT,CASRAGGLAGELFF
NA,TRBV2,TRBD1,TRBJ1-5,TGTGCCAGCAACCCGGACAGGGGTAATCAGCCCCAGCATTTT,CASNPDRGNQPQHF
NA,TRBV2,TRBD1,TRBJ1-4,TGTGCCAGCAGGGAACCAGGGGCAGGGGGGGAAAAACTGTTTTTT,CASREPGAGGEKLFF
NA,TRBV4-1,TRBD1,TRBJ1-2,TGCGCCAGCAGCCACGAAAGAAGCGGGACAGGGGTTTCAGGCTACACCTTC,CASSHERSGTGVSGYTF
NA,TRBV5-1,NA,TRBJ1-1,TGCGCCAGCAGCTATCCGGGACAGAACACTGAAGCTTTCTTT,CASSYPGQNTEAFF
NA,TRBV4-1,NA,TRBJ1-4,TGCGCCACCGGACCGATCGGTTTGGCTAATGAAAAACTGTTTTTT,CATGPIGLANEKLFF
NA,TRBV28,NA,TRBJ2-3,TGTGCCAGCAGTTCTCCGGGACCCCTCATTGTCAACGGGTATTTT,CASSSPGPLIVNGYF
once,TRBV18,TRBD1,TRBJ2-5,TGTGCCAGCTCACCATCGGACAGGGATTCACAAGAGACCCAGTACTTC,CASSPSDRDSQETQYF
NA,TRBV19,TRBD2,TRBJ2-1,TGTGCCAGTAGCCCACTAGCGGGAGAACCACGTGGCAATGAGCAGTTCTTC,CASSPLAGEPRGNEQFF
NA,TRBV6-6,TRBD1,TRBJ2-7,TGTGCCAGCAGTTACCCGGGACAGGGGGGGTTCGACGAGCAGTACTTC,CASSYPGQGGFDEQYF
NA,TRBV19,TRBD1,TRBJ1-2,TGTGCCAGTAGAGGGGACAGGGAAGTCTATGGCTACACCTTC,CASRGDREVYGYTF
NA,TRBV28,NA,TRBJ2-7,TGTGCCAGCAAACCTTATCAGGGGACCTCCTACGAGCAGTACTTC,CASKPYQGTSYEQYF
NA,TRBV30,TRBD1,TRBJ1-1,TGTGCCTGGAGTGTTGGACAGGGTATCTACACTGAAGCTTTCTTT,CAWSVGQGIYTEAFF
NA,TRBV18,TRBD2,TRBJ2-7,TGTGCCAGCTCGGCGGTCGTCAGCGGGACTGGGATCTACGAGCAGTACTTC,CASSAVVSGTGIYEQYF
NA,TRBV9,NA,TRBJ2-5,TGTGCCAGCAGCGGGTCGCGCAGCCTACGAGAGACCCAGTACTTC,CASSGSRSLRETQYF
NA,TRBV7-2,TRBD1,TRBJ1-1,TGTGCCAGCAGCTCCTCAGGGGGTACTGAAGCTTTCTTT,CASSSSGGTEAFF
NA,TRBV30,NA,TRBJ1-2,TGTGCCTGGAGTCCGGCGCTATTATCTGGCTACACCTTC,CAWSPALLSGYTF
NA,TRBV11-2,NA,TRBJ1-1,TGTGCCAGCAGCCCAACTACTGCCAGAGGGGGGACTTTCTTT,CASSPTTARGGTFF
NA,TRBV5-5,NA,TRBJ1-6,TGTGCCAGCAGCTTGAGGGGGTATTCCAATTCACCCCTCCACTTT,CASSLRGYSNSPLHF
NA,TRBV27,TRBD1,TRBJ1-1,TGTGCCAGCAGTTTTTACTACAGGGGGCAGAACACTGAAGCTTTCTTT,CASSFYYRGQNTEAFF
NA,TRBV6-4,NA,TRBJ2-3,TGTGCCAGCAGCCCCGGACAGACCGATACGCAGTATTTT,CASSPGQTDTQYF
NA,TRBV6-5,TRBD2,TRBJ2-5,TGTGCCAGTGGGGGAGGGGCTGAAGAGACCCAGTACTTC,CASGGGAEETQYF
once,TRBV7-2,NA,TRBJ2-3,TGTGCCTCTACAGGGTCAGATACGCAGTATTTT,CASTGSDTQYF
NA,TRBV7-8,NA,TRBJ1-3,TGTGCCAGCAGCTTAACGGGCTACTCTGGAAACACCATATATTTT,CASSLTGYSGNTIYF
once,TRBV2,TRBD1,TRBJ1-2,TGTGCCAGCAAGACAGGGGGCGATAACTATGGCTACACCTTC,CASKTGGDNYGYTF
NA,TRBV5-1,NA,TRBJ2-1,TGCGCCAGCAGCTTGGGTCAGAGGAACAATGAGCAGTTCTTC,CASSLGQRNNEQFF
NA,TRBV28,TRBD2,TRBJ2-3,TGTGCCAGCTACAGGGCGGGAGGGCTTGGGACAGATACGCAGTATTTT,CASYRAGGLGTDTQYF
NA,TRBV5-6,NA,TRBJ1-2,TGTGCCAGCAAGGGGACGGCCTATGGCTACACCTTC,CASKGTAYGYTF
NA,TRBV19,TRBD1,TRBJ1-4,TGTGCCAGTAGCCCTACAGGGGCTAATGAAAAACTGTTTTTT,CASSPTGANEKLFF
NA,TRBV7-2,NA,TRBJ1-5,TGTGCCAGCAGCCCTGGCCCTGGTCAGCCCCAGCATTTT,CASSPGPGQPQHF
NA,TRBV6-1,NA,TRBJ2-4,TGTGCCAGCAGTGAACTGGCAGGAAACATTCAGTACTTC,CASSELAGNIQYF
NA,TRBV5-1,NA,TRBJ2-5,TGCGCCAGCAGCTTTGGGGGGTCGGAGACCCAGTACTTC,CASSFGGSETQYF
NA,TRBV6-6,NA,TRBJ1-5,TGTGCCAGCAGTTACGTCAGACCCTTAGGTCAGCCCCAGCATTTT,CASSYVRPLGQPQHF
few,TRBV18,NA,TRBJ1-1,TGTGCCAGCTCCCCCAGGGCCGTGGACACTGAAGCTTTCTTT,CASSPRAVDTEAFF
NA,TRBV30,NA,TRBJ1-1,TGTGCCTGGAGCCCACCCCCGGGAGCCATGAACACTGAAGCTTTCTTT,CAWSPPPGAMNTEAFF
NA,TRBV7-9,NA,TRBJ1-5,TGTGCCAGCAGCTTAGATCATCAGCCCCAGCATTTT,CASSLDHQPQHF
NA,TRBV18,NA,TRBJ2-5,TGTGCCAGCTCACCCGGGGGCCAAGAGACCCAGTACTTC,CASSPGGQETQYF
NA,TRBV18,TRBD1,TRBJ1-3,TGTGCCAGCTCTTCGACAGGGAGCTCTGGAAACACCATATATTTT,CASSSTGSSGNTIYF
NA,TRBV7-9,TRBD1,TRBJ1-3,TGTGCCAGCAGCTCCTGGACAGGTGACTTGGGAAACACCATATATTTT,CASSSWTGDLGNTIYF
NA,TRBV6-5,NA,TRBJ1-2,TGTGCCAGCTGGCAGGGATCCTTTCCCTATGGCTACACCTTC,CASWQGSFPYGYTF
NA,TRBV27,TRBD2,TRBJ2-3,TGTGCCAGCAGTTTCCGGACTAGCGGGAGAGATACGCAGTATTTT,CASSFRTSGRDTQYF
few,TRBV6-1,NA,TRBJ2-5,TGTGCCAGCAGTGAATGGGTGAATGGGGAGACCCAGTACTTC,CASSEWVNGETQYF
NA,TRBV27,TRBD2,TRBJ2-4,TGTGCCAGCAGCCCTACAAGGTGGGCGGGGGGAAACAAAAACATTCAGTACTTC,CASSPTRWAGGNKNIQYF
NA,TRBV19,NA,TRBJ2-7,TGTGCCAGTAGTATTAGTCAGACCTCCTACGAGCAGTACTTC,CASSISQTSYEQYF
NA,TRBV7-2,TRBD1,TRBJ1-1,TGTGCCAGCAGCGGACAGGGGGCTGGCGGAGCTTTCTTT,CASSGQGAGGAFF
NA,TRBV6-5,NA,TRBJ1-6,TGTGCCAGCCAGAGGTCGGACAGTAATTCACCCCTCCACTTT,CASQRSDSNSPLHF
NA,TRBV13,TRBD2,TRBJ2-5,TGTGCCAGCAGCTTAGGTGGCGGGAGGGCACAAGAGACCCAGTACTTC,CASSLGGGRAQETQYF
NA,TRBV7-2,NA,TRBJ1-6,TGTGCCAGCAGCTTTTGGTCGGATAATTCACCCCTCCACTTT,CASSFWSDNSPLHF
NA,TRBV11-2,NA,TRBJ1-1,TGTGCCAGCAGGAGGGACCCCGCTTTCCCTGAAGCTTTCTTT,CASRRDPAFPEAFF
few,TRBV4-1,TRBD1,TRBJ2-1,TGCGCCAGCAGCCAACAGGACAGGGCCGTCGATGAGCAGTTCTTC,CASSQQDRAVDEQFF
NA,TRBV18,TRBD1,TRBJ1-5,TGTGCCAGCTCACCAGGACAGGAAGGGGCCCAGCATTTT,CASSPGQEGAQHF
NA,TRBV2,NA,TRBJ1-5,TGTGCCAGCGAGCTAGACAGATCTAGCAATCAGCCCCAGCATTTT,CASELDRSSNQPQHF